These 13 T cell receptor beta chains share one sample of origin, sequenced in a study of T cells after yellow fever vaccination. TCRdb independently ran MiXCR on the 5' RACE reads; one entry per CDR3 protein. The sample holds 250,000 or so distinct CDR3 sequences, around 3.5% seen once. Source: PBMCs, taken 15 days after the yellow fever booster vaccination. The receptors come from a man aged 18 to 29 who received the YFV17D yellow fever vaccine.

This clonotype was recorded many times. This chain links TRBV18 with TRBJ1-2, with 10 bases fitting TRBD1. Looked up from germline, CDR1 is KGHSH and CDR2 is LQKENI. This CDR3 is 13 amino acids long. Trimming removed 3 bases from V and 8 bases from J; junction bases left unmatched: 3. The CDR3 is CASSPGTGEGYTF. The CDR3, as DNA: TGTGCCAGCTCACCGGGGACAGGGGAAGGCTACACCTTC.

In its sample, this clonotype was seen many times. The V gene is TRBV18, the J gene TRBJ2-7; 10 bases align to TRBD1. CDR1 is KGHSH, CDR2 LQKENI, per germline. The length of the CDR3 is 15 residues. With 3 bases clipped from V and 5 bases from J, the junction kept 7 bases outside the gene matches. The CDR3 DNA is TGTGCCAGCTCACCGGGACAGGGGCCTTTCGACGAGCAGTACTTC. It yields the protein CASSPGQGPFDEQYF.

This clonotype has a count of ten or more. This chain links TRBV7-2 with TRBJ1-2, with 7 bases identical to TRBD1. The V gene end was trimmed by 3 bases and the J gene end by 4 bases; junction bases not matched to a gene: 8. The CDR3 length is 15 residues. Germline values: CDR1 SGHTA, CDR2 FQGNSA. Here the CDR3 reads CASSFQGTAIYGYTF. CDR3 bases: TGTGCCAGCAGCTTCCAGGGGACAGCGATCTATGGCTACACCTTC.

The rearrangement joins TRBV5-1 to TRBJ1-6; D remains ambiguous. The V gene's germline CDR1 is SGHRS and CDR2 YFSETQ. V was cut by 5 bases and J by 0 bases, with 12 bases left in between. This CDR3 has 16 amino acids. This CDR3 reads CASRMDESSYNSPLHF. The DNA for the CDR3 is TGCGCCAGCAGGATGGACGAAAGCTCCTATAATTCACCCCTCCACTTT.

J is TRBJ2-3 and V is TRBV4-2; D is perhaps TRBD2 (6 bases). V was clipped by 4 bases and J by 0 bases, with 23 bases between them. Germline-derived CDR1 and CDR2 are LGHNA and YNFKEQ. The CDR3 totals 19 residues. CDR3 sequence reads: CASSPWGRGERSSTDTQYF. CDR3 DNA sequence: TGTGCCAGCAGCCCATGGGGTCGCGGGGAAAGATCTAGCACAGATACGCAGTATTTT.

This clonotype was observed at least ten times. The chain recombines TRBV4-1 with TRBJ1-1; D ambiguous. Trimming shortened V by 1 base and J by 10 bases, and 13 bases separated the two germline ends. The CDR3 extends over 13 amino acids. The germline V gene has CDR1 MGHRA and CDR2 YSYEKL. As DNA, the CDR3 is TGCGCCAGCAGCCAAGTGGTCCTGCCTTTAGCTTTCTTT. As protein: CASSQVVLPLAFF.

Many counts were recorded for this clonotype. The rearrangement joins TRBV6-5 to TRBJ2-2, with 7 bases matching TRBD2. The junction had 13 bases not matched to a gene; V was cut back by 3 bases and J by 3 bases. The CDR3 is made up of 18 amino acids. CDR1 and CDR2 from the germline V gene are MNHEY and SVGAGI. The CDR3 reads CASSYARTRRVDTGELFF. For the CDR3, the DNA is TGTGCCAGCAGTTATGCCCGGACTAGGAGGGTGGACACCGGGGAGCTGTTTTTT.

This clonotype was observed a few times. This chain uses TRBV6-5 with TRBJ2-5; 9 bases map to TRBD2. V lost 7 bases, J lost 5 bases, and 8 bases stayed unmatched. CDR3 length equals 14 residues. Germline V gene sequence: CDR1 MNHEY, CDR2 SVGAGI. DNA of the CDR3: TGTGCCAGCATGAACAGCCTAGCGGGGGAGACCCAGTACTTC. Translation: CASMNSLAGETQYF.

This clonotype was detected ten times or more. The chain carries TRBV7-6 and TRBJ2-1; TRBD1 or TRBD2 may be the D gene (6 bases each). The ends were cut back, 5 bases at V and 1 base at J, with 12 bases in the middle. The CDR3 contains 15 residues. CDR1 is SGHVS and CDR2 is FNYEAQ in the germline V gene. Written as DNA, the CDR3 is TGTGCCAGCAGCCCAGGAGGGGGGTCCTACAATGAGCAGTTCTTC. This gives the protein CASSPGGGSYNEQFF.

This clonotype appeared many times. The CDR3 DNA sequence: TGCGCCAGCAGCCGAGAATCCCGAGGGCCTGAAGCTTTCTTT. Translated, it gives CASSRESRGPEAFF. The chain is built from TRBV4-3 and TRBJ1-1; the D is unclear. Germline CDR1 is LGHNA and CDR2 is YSLEER. V was cut by 4 bases and J by 6 bases, with 15 bases left in between. This CDR3 comprises 14 residues.

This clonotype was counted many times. This CDR3 is CSASRGAHYGYTF. For the CDR3, the DNA is TGCAGTGCTAGTAGGGGCGCTCACTATGGCTACACCTTC. This chain uses TRBV20-1 with TRBJ1-2; TRBD1 might be the D (5 bases). This CDR3 contains 13 residues. V lost 3 bases, J lost 3 bases, and 11 bases lay in between. Germline V gives CDR1 DFQATT, CDR2 SNEGSKA (reference sequence).

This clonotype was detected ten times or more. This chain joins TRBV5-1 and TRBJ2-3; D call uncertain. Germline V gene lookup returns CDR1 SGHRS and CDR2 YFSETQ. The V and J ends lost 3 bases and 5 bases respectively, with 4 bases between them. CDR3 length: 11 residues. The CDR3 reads CASSSEDTQYF. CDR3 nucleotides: TGCGCCAGCAGCTCCGAAGATACGCAGTATTTT.

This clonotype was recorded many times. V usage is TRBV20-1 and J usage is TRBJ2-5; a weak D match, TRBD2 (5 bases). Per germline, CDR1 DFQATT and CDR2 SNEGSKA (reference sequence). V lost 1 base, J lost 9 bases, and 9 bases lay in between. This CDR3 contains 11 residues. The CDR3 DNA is TGCAGTGCTAGAGGGACTTGGGCCCAGTACTTC. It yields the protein CSARGTWAQYF.